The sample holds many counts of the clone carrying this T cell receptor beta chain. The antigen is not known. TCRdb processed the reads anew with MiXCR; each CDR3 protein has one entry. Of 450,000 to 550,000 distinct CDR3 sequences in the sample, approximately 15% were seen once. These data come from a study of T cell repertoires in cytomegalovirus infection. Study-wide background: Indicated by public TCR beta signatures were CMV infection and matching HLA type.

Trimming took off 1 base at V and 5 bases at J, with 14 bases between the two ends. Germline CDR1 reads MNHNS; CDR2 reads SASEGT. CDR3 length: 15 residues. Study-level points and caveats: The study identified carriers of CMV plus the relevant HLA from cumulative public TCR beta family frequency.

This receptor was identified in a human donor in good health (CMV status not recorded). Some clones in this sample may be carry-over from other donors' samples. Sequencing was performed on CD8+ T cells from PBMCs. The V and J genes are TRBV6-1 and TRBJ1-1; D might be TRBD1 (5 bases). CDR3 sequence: CASSEVGRVRTEAFF. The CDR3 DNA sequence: TGTGCCAGCAGTGAAGTTGGCAGGGTGAGAACTGAAGCTTTCTTT.